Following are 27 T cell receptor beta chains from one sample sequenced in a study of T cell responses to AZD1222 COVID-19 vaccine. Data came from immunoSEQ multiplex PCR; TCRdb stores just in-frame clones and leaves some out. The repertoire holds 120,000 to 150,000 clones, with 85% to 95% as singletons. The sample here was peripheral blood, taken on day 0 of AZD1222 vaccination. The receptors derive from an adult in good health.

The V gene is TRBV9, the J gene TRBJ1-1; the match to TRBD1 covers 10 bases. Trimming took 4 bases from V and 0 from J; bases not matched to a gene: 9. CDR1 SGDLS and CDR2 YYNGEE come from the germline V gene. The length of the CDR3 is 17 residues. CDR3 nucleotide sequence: TGTGCCAGCAGCCCACCAGGGACAGGGGCCATGAACACTGAAGCTTTCTTT. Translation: CASSPPGTGAMNTEAFF.

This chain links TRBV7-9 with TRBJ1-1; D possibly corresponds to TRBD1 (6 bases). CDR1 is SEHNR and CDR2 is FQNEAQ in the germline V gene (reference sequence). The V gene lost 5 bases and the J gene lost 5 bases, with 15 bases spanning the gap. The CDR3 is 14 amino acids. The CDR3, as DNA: TGTGCCAGCAGCCTCCTTGGGCAGGGGACTGAAGCTTTCTTT. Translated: CASSLLGQGTEAFF. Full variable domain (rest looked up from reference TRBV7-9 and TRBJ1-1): DTGVSQNPRHKITKRGQNVTFRCDPISEHNRLYWYRQTLGQGPEFLTYFQNEAQLEKSRLLSDRFSAERPKGSFSTLEIQRTEQGDSAMYLCASSLLGQGTEAFFGQGTRLTVV.

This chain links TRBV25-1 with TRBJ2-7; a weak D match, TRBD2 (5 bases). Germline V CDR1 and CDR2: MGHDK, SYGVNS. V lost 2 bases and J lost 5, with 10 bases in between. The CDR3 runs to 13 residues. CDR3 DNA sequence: TGTGCCAGCAGTGAAATGAGGGCGGACGAGCAGTACTTC. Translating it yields CASSEMRADEQYF.

CDR3 residues: CASGLRAGGLDEQYF. Written as DNA, the CDR3 is TGTGCCAGCGGCCTTAGAGCGGGGGGCTTGGACGAGCAGTACTTC. The J gene is TRBJ2-7, the V gene TRBV7-2, with 9 positions matching TRBD2. Germline V gene sequence: CDR1 SGHTA, CDR2 FQGNSA. This CDR3 is built from 15 residues. V lost 8 bases, J lost 5 bases, and 13 bases stayed unmatched. Full variable domain (missing parts from reference TRBV7-2 and TRBJ2-7): GAGVSQSPSNKVTEKGKDVELRCDPISGHTALYWYRQSLGQGLEFLIYFQGNSAPDKSGLPSDRFSAERTGGSVSTLTIQRTQQEDSAVYLCASGLRAGGLDEQYFGPGTRLTVT.

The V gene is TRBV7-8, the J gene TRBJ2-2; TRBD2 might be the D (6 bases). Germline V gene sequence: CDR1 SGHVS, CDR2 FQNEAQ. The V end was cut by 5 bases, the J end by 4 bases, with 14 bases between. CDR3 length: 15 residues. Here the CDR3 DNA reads TGTGCCAGCAGCCCATTGCAGGGACTCACCGGGGAGCTGTTTTTT. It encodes CASSPLQGLTGELFF.

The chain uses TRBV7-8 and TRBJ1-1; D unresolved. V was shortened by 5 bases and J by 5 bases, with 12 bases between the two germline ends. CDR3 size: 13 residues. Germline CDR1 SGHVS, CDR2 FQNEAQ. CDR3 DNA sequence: TGTGCCAGCAGCACCCAATTAAGGACTGAAGCTTTCTTT. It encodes CASSTQLRTEAFF.

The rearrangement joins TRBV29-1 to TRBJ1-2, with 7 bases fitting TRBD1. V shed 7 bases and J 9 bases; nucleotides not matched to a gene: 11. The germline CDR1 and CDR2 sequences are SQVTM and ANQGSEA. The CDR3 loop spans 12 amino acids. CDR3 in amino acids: CSAYSQGTSYTF. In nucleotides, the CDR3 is TGCAGCGCTTACTCACAGGGGACTAGCTACACCTTC.

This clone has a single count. CDR3 sequence reads: CATSRAGGPTNYGYTF. Written as DNA, the CDR3 is TGTGCCACCAGCAGAGCCGGGGGTCCGACTAACTATGGCTACACCTTC. This chain links TRBV15 with TRBJ1-2, with a tentative D call TRBD1 (5 bases). The V end was cut by 1 base, the J end by 0 bases, with 12 bases between. The CDR3 covers 16 residues. In germline, CDR1 is LNHNV, CDR2 YYDKDF (reference sequence).

The CDR3 loop reads CASSPRTRASHPYGYTF. CDR3 coding DNA: TGTGCCAGCAGTCCAAGAACCCGGGCCTCACACCCCTATGGCTACACCTTC. V usage is TRBV6-6 and J usage is TRBJ1-2; D gene ambiguous. The germline V and J ends were trimmed by 5 bases and 4 bases, with 23 bases remaining between them. The CDR3 covers 17 residues. Germline V CDR1 and CDR2: MNHNY, SVGAGI (reference sequence).

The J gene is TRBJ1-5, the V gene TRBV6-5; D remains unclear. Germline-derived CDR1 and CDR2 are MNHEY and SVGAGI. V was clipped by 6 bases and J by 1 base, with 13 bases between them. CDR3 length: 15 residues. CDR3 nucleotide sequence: TGTGCCAGCAGACCTCTTCCAGAAAGCAATCAGCCCCAGCATTTT. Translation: CASRPLPESNQPQHF.

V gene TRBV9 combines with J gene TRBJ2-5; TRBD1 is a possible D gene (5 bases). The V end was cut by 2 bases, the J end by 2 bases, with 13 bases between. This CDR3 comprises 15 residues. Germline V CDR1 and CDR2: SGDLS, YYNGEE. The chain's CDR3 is CASSVGLDIQETQYF. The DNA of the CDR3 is TGTGCCAGCAGCGTGGGTTTGGACATACAAGAGACCCAGTACTTC.

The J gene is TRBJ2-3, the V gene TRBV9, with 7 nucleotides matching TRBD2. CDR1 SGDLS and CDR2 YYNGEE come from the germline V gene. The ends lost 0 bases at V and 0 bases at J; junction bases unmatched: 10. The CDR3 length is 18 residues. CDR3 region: CASSVEGVTSRSTDTQYF. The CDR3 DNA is TGTGCCAGCAGCGTAGAAGGGGTGACTAGCAGAAGCACAGATACGCAGTATTTT.

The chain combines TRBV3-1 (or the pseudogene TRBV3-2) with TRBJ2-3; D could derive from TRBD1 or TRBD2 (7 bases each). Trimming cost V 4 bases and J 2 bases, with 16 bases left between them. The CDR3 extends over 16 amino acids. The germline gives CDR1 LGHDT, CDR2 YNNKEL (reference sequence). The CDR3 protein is CASSLRGGRTTDTQYF. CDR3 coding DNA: TGTGCCAGCAGCCTCAGGGGGGGGAGGACCACAGATACGCAGTATTTT.

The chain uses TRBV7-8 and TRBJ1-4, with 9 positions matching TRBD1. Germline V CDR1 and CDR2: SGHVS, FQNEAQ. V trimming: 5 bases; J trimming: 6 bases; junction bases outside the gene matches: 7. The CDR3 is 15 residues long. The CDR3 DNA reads TGTGCCAGCAGCCGACCGGGACAGGGTCATGAAAAACTGTTTTTT. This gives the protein CASSRPGQGHEKLFF.

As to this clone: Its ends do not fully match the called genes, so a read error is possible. The DNA for the CDR3 is TGTGCCTGCAGAAGGGGGGCGGCATCCTATAATTCACCCCTCCACTTT. Encoded protein: CACRRGAASYNSPLHF. V and J are TRBV27 and TRBJ1-6; weak D call: TRBD1 (6 bases). The CDR3 runs 16 residues. Germline CDR1 MNHEY, CDR2 SMNVEV (reference sequence).

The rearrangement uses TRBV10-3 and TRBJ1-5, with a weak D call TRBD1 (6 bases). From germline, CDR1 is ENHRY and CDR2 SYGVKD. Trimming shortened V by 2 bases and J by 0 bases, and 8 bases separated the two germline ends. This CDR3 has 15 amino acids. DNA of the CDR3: TGTGCCATCAGTGAGCTACAGGGTAGCAATCAGCCCCAGCATTTT. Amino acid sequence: CAISELQGSNQPQHF.

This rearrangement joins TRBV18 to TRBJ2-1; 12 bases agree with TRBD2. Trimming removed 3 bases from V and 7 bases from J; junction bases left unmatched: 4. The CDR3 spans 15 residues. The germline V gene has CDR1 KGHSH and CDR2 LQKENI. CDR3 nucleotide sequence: TGTGCCAGCTCACCGCCTAGCGGGAGGGGTAATGAGCAGTTCTTC. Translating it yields CASSPPSGRGNEQFF.

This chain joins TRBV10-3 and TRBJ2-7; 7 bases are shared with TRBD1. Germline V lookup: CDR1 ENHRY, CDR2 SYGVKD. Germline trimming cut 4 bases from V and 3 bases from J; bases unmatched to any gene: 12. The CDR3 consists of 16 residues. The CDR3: CAISGGSGQKVYEQYF. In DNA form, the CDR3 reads TGTGCCATCAGTGGAGGGTCGGGACAGAAGGTCTACGAGCAGTACTTC.

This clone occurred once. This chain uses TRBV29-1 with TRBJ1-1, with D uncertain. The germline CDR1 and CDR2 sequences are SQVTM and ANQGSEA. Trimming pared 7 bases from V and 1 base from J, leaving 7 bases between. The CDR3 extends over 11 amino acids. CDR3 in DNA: TGCAGCGCTGCAGAGAACACTGAAGCTTTCTTT. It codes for CSAAENTEAFF.

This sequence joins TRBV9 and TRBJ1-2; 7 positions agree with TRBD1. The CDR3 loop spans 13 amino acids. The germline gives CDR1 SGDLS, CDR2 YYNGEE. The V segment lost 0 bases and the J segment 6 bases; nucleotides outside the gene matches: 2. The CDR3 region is CASSVVGGDGYTF. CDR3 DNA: TGTGCCAGCAGCGTAGTAGGGGGCGATGGCTACACCTTC.

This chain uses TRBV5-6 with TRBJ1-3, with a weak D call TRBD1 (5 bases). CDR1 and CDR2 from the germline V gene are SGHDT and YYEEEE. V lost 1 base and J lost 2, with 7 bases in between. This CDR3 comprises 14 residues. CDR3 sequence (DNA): TGTGCCAGCAGCTTGAGAGGGGCTGGAAACACCATATATTTT. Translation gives CASSLRGAGNTIYF.

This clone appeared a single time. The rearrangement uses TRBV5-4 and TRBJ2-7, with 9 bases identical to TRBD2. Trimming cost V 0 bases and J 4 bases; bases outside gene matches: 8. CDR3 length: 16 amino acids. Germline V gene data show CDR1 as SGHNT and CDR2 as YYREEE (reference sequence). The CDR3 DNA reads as TGTGCCAGCAGCTTGGCCACGGGACTAGCCGTTTACGAGCAGTACTTC. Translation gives CASSLATGLAVYEQYF.

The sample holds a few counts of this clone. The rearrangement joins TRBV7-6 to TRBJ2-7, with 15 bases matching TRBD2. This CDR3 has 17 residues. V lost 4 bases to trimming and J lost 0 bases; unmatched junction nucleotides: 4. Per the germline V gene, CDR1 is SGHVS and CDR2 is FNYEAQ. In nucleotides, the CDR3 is TGTGCCAGCAGCTCGGGACTAGCGGGGGGTCCCTCCTACGAGCAGTACTTC. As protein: CASSSGLAGGPSYEQYF.

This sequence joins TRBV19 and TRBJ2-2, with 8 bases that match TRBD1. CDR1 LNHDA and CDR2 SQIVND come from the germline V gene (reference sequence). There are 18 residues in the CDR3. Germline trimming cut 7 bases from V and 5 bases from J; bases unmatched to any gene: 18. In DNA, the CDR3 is TGTGCCAGTACCGCCAACTACAGGGGGGTAGCTCGGACCGGGGAGCTGTTTTTT. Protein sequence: CASTANYRGVARTGELFF.

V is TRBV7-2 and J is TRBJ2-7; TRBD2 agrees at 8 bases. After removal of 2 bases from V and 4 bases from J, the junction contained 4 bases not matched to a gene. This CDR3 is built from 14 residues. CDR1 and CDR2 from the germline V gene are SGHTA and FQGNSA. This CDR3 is CASSLSASGYEQYF. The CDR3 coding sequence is TGTGCCAGCAGCTTATCGGCTAGCGGGTACGAGCAGTACTTC.

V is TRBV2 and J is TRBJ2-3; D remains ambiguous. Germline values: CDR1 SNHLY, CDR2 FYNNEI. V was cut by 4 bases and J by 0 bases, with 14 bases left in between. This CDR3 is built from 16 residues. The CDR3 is CASSGERAASTDTQYF. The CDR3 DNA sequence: TGTGCCAGCAGTGGCGAGAGAGCCGCTAGCACAGATACGCAGTATTTT. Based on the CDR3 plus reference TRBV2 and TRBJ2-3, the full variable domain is EPEVTQTPSHQVTQMGQEVILRCVPISNHLYFYWYRQILGQKVEFLVSFYNNEISEKSEIFDDQFSVERPDGSNFTLKIRSTKLEDSAMYFCASSGERAASTDTQYFGPGTRLTVL.

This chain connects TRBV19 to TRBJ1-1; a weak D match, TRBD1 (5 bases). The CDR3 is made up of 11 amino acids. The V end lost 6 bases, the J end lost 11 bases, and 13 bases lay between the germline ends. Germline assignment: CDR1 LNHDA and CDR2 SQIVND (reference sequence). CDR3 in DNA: TGTGCCAGTAGCTTCAGGGTGCGGGCTTTCTTT. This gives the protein CASSFRVRAFF.